One and the same sample provided the 10 T cell receptor beta chains below, sequenced in a study of blood T cells in healthy people across ages (dated by TCRdb to 2013 to 2016). Receptor libraries were prepared by 5' RACE. The sequencer was an Illumina HiSeq 2500. A second PCR of roughly 7 to 11 cycles was performed with a sample-barcoded 5' primer and a J-beta primer mix. The public reads were reprocessed in TCRdb via fastp at Q25 and MiXCR, keeping in-frame beta chains. For every CDR3 protein sequence, its rows merge into one entry that carries the most common genes and DNA. The sample records 1.5 million or so distinct CDR3 sequences, about 42% of which are singletons. About 4.1% of the sample is held by the ten biggest clonotypes. The sequenced material came from blood. The receptors were sampled from a young woman in good health.

This clonotype has just one count. This chain uses TRBV29-1 with TRBJ2-1; no clear D gene. Germline V gene sequence: CDR1 SQVTM, CDR2 ANQGSEA. The CDR3 has 13 residues. Trimming pared 5 bases from V and 2 bases from J, leaving 10 bases between. The DNA of the CDR3 is TGCAGCGTTCATCGAGCGACCTACAATGAGCAGTTCTTC. Its protein product is CSVHRATYNEQFF.

The rearrangement joins TRBV7-2 to TRBJ1-4, with 9 bases matching TRBD1. V was clipped by 1 base and J by 7 bases; unmatched bases: 4. The CDR3 sequence is 15 residues long. Germline CDR1 is SGHTA and CDR2 is FQGNSA. The CDR3 here is CASSLGGTGSEKLFF. The CDR3 DNA reads TGTGCCAGCAGCTTAGGGGGGACAGGGTCTGAAAAACTGTTTTTT.

The rearrangement joins TRBV6-5 to TRBJ1-1; TRBD1 is a possible D gene (6 bases). Trimming took 7 bases from V and 4 from J, leaving 19 bases between them. Per the germline V gene, CDR1 is MNHEY and CDR2 is SVGAGI. This CDR3 contains 15 residues. The CDR3 here is CASKSAAGDATEAFF. The DNA of the CDR3 is TGTGCCAGCAAAAGTGCGGCAGGGGATGCCACTGAAGCTTTCTTT.

In this sample, this clonotype turned up many times. J is TRBJ2-7 and V is TRBV12-3 or TRBV12-4; perhaps D is TRBD1 or TRBD2 (5 bases each). V lost 3 bases, J lost 0 bases, and 12 bases lay in between. The CDR3 is made up of 15 amino acids. The CDR3 DNA reads TGTGCCAGCAGTTTGGTCGGGGACGGCTCCTACGAGCAGTACTTC. Amino acids: CASSLVGDGSYEQYF.

This clonotype was observed a handful of times. J is TRBJ2-3 and V is TRBV4-3; D possibly corresponds to TRBD2 (7 bases). Deletions cut 1 base from V and 3 bases from J, with 20 bases between. The CDR3 has 18 residues. The germline V gene has CDR1 LGHNA and CDR2 YSLEER. CDR3 in amino acids: CASSQVRGGGRLTDTQYF. The CDR3 bases are TGCGCCAGCAGCCAAGTCAGGGGCGGGGGAAGGTTAACAGATACGCAGTATTTT.

The chain couples TRBV4-2 to TRBJ2-5, with 9 bases identical to TRBD2. The CDR3 extends over 16 amino acids. CDR1 is LGHNA and CDR2 is YNFKEQ in the germline V gene. The ends lost 1 base at V and 5 bases at J; junction bases unmatched: 8. This CDR3 reads CASSQAGTSRRETQYF. In DNA, the CDR3 is TGTGCCAGCAGCCAAGCAGGGACTAGCCGCCGGGAGACCCAGTACTTC.

To note about this clonotype: Germline is not matched at one junction end, which may reflect a read error. The chain joins TRBV4-1 to TRBJ1-2; 9 nucleotides match TRBD1. Germline-derived CDR1 and CDR2 are MGHRA and YSYEKL. The CDR3 runs to 14 residues. DNA of the CDR3: TGCGCCAACAGCCCGGACAGGGGTCCCTATGGCTACACCTTC. Translation gives CANSPDRGPYGYTF.

This clonotype was detected a few times. The chain couples TRBV29-1 to TRBJ2-1, with D unclear. The CDR3 contains 14 residues. The V and J ends lost 3 bases and 9 bases respectively, with 18 bases between them. The V gene's germline CDR1 is SQVTM and CDR2 ANQGSEA. The CDR3 nucleotides are TGCAGCGTTGAGATAGCCACTACGCGCAGTGAGCAGTTCTTC. This translates into CSVEIATTRSEQFF.

The chain has TRBV4-1 and TRBJ2-1, with 8 bases aligning to TRBD2. The CDR3 extends over 16 amino acids. The V gene end was trimmed by 6 bases and the J gene end by 0 bases; junction bases not matched to a gene: 7. CDR1 and CDR2 (germline): MGHRA, YSYEKL. This chain's CDR3 is CASRQQTSVSYNEQFF. The DNA for the CDR3 is TGCGCCAGCAGACAACAGACTAGCGTCTCCTACAATGAGCAGTTCTTC.

This clonotype was detected a few times. This rearrangement joins TRBV21-1 to TRBJ1-2. TRBV21-1 is a pseudogene segment. The CDR3 totals 17 residues. CDR3 amino acids: CASSKGGAGPEIYGYTF. The CDR3 DNA follows: TGTGCCAGCAGCAAAGGGGGAGCAGGGCCCGAAATTTATGGCTACACCTTC.